What follows describes a single TCR beta chain. Its antigen is undetermined. The TCRbeta library was prepared with unique molecular identifiers. MiXCR was run by TCRdb on the PCR reads, yielding one entry per CDR3 protein. The sample records hundreds of thousands of distinct CDR3 sequences, more than 20% being singletons. There are 16 residues in the CDR3. The V and J ends lost 0 bases and 0 bases, in that order; junction bases with no gene match: 4. From germline, CDR1 is SGHTS and CDR2 YDEGEE. This entry is derived from a study of T-cell reconstitution after alpha-beta-depleted transplantation in children. General study results and limits: A year had passed since transplant, and T-cell counts and diversity by then came mostly from newly produced T cells. It was surviving recipient T cells and thymic progenitors that gave some patients high TCRbeta diversity at day 60. Several hundred expanded graft clones reportedly gave rise to the alpha-beta T cells present about two months after transplant.

The rearrangement joins TRBV5-8 to TRBJ1-1, with 8 bases that match TRBD1. The source was PBMCs, mostly from graft donor cells, collected 360 days after TCRalphabeta/CD19-depleted stem cell transplant. The receptor was derived from a female patient between 2 and 15 years old who had a stem cell transplant for congenital amegakaryocytic thrombocytopenia, so the T cells may come from the graft donor. In DNA, the CDR3 is TGTGCCAGCAGCTTGGACAGGGGGGGTATGAACACTGAAGCTTTCTTT. Amino acid sequence: CASSLDRGGMNTEAFF.